A single sample is the source of the 31 T cell receptor beta chains below, sequenced in a study of cytomegalovirus exposure and HLA in healthy donors (dated by TCRdb to 2016 to 2017). Receptor amplification or capture employed the immunoSEQ multiplex PCR assay. For the multiplex PCR, a mixture combining 60 forward primers for TCR Vbeta segments and 13 reverse primers for TCR Jbeta segments was used. The immuneACCESS repertoire file appears here via TCRdb, limited to in-frame rearrangements. These files lack a portion of the clones; in checked studies, under half of the deficit traces to unresolved V genes, and the cause of the others is not known. This sample comprises around 100,000 clones, more than 75% of them detected only once. The top ten clones comprise just under 4% of the sample. The source material was PBMCs. All receptors derive from a woman aged 50 to 60 in good health and CMV-seropositive.

This chain connects TRBV5-4 to TRBJ2-5; D is undetermined. With the DNA end fitting TRBJ2-7 better, the J assignment may be wrong. The CDR3 consists of 12 residues. Per the germline V gene, CDR1 is SGHNT and CDR2 is YYREEE (reference sequence). This CDR3 is CASSLDTYEQYF. For the CDR3, the DNA is TGTGCCAGCAGCTTGGATACCTACGAGCAGTACTTC.

Only one count was recorded for this clone. This chain uses TRBV28 with TRBJ2-3; the match to TRBD2 covers 9 bases. CDR1 MDHEN and CDR2 SYDVKM come from the germline V gene. The CDR3 has 17 amino acids. V lost 3 bases and J lost 2; bases outside the gene matches: 9. The CDR3 here is CASSFKGLAGFTDTQYF. The CDR3 DNA is TGTGCCAGCAGTTTTAAAGGGCTAGCGGGGTTCACAGATACGCAGTATTTT.

This clone came up a few times. V usage is TRBV28 and J usage is TRBJ2-2; 7 positions agree with TRBD1. CDR3 length: 14 amino acids. V was pared by 7 bases and J by 7 bases, with 9 bases of the junction left unmatched. CDR1 MDHEN and CDR2 SYDVKM come from the germline V gene. This CDR3 reads CASTRGRRVGELFF. In DNA, the CDR3 is TGTGCCAGCACCAGGGGGAGAAGGGTCGGGGAGCTGTTTTTT.

The CDR3 protein is CASSLGAFQGANVLTF. CDR3 nucleotide sequence: TGTGCCAGCAGCTTAGGGGCCTTCCAGGGGGCCAACGTCCTGACTTTC. The chain employs TRBV13 and TRBJ2-6; no firm D call. Germline V lookup: CDR1 PRHDT, CDR2 FYEKMQ (reference sequence). The CDR3 length is 16 residues. V gave up 0 bases and J gave up 4 bases, with 10 bases separating them. Full variable domain (missing parts from reference TRBV13 and TRBJ2-6): AAGVIQSPRHLIKEKRETATLKCYPIPRHDTVYWYQQGPGQDPQFLISFYEKMQSDKGSIPDRFSAQQFSDYHSELNMSSLELGDSALYFCASSLGAFQGANVLTFGAGSRLTVL.

The V call is TRBV6-5, the J call TRBJ1-6; the match to TRBD1 covers 10 bases. The CDR3 runs to 16 residues. Per the germline V gene, CDR1 is MNHEY and CDR2 is SVGAGI. V was pared by 4 bases and J by 4 bases, with 4 bases of the junction left unmatched. CDR3 residues: CASSSTGGAYNSPLHF. As DNA, the CDR3 is TGTGCCAGCAGTTCGACAGGGGGCGCATATAATTCACCCCTCCACTTT.

The chain has TRBV5-6 and TRBJ2-7; tentative D call: TRBD2 (6 bases). With 3 bases removed from V and 1 base from J, the gap between germline ends came to 11 bases. Germline assignment: CDR1 SGHDT and CDR2 YYEEEE. The length of the CDR3 is 14 residues. CDR3 bases: TGTGCCAGCAGCTCCGGGACTGGTTCCTACGAGCAGTACTTC. Translating gives CASSSGTGSYEQYF.

The chain recombines TRBV27 with TRBJ1-1, with D possibly matching TRBD1 (6 bases). Trimming left V 2 bases short and J 6 bases short, with 10 bases between. CDR1 and CDR2 (germline): MNHEY, SMNVEV (reference sequence). The CDR3 consists of 13 residues. The CDR3 DNA reads TGTGCCAGCAGTTTACTGCCAGGGGCTGAAGCTTTCTTT. As protein: CASSLLPGAEAFF.

This rearrangement joins TRBV6-5 to TRBJ2-5; 10 bases line up with TRBD2. Germline V gives CDR1 MNHEY, CDR2 SVGAGI. V shed 7 bases, J shed 2 bases, and the junction held 4 bases outside the gene matches. This CDR3 contains 14 residues. The CDR3 DNA follows: TGTGCCAGCAACCCAGCGGGGGGGCAAGAGACCCAGTACTTC. This translates into CASNPAGGQETQYF.

This rearrangement joins TRBV7-4 to TRBJ1-5; TRBD1 matches 9 bases. CDR3 length equals 16 residues. Germline V gene sequence: CDR1 SGHVT, CDR2 SQSDAQ. The V gene end was trimmed by 1 base and the J gene end by 5 bases; junction bases not matched to a gene: 6. For the CDR3, the DNA is TGTGCCAGCAGCTTAGAGGGACAGGGAGACTATCAGCCCCAGCATTTT. It specifies CASSLEGQGDYQPQHF.

This rearrangement joins TRBV5-1 to TRBJ2-3, with 11 nucleotides matching TRBD2. V trimming: 1 base; J trimming: 2 bases; junction bases outside the gene matches: 6. Germline CDR1 is SGHRS and CDR2 is YFSETQ. This CDR3 has 17 residues. The CDR3 spells CASSLMLAGGLTDTQYF. DNA for the CDR3: TGCGCCAGCAGCTTGATGCTAGCGGGAGGCCTCACAGATACGCAGTATTTT.

The table lists this clone with a few counts. This rearrangement joins TRBV5-6 to TRBJ2-1, with no clear D. This CDR3 contains 13 residues. Trimming pared 0 bases from V and 5 bases from J, leaving 6 bases between. From germline, CDR1 is SGHDT and CDR2 YYEEEE. The CDR3 loop is CASSLVQNNEQFF. The CDR3 nucleotides read TGTGCCAGCAGCTTGGTACAGAACAATGAGCAGTTCTTC. Using reference TRBV5-6 and TRBJ2-1 for the parts outside the CDR3, the full variable domain is DAGVTQSPTHLIKTRGQQVTLRCSPKSGHDTVSWYQQALGQGPQFIFQYYEEEERQRGNFPDRFSGHQFPNYSSELNVNALLLGDSALYLCASSLVQNNEQFFGPGTRLTVL.

This sequence joins TRBV7-9 and TRBJ2-7; no clear D gene. CDR3 length: 12 residues. Germline V gene sequence: CDR1 SEHNR, CDR2 FQNEAQ (reference sequence). V lost 5 bases to trimming and J lost 4 bases, with 9 bases between them. The CDR3 DNA follows: TGTGCCAGCAGCCGGCGCGGTTACGAGCAGTACTTC. Its translation: CASSRRGYEQYF.

There are a few counts of this clone. The chain links TRBV6-1 to TRBJ1-1; D is uncertain. The CDR3 spans 13 residues. Per the germline V gene, CDR1 is MNHNS and CDR2 is SASEGT. V was clipped by 2 bases and J by 2 bases, with 6 bases between them. The CDR3 bases are TGTGCCAGCAGTGAATTTCGTAACACTGAAGCTTTCTTT. Its translation: CASSEFRNTEAFF.

In its sample, this clone was seen a few times. The chain carries TRBV4-2 and TRBJ2-2; 10 nucleotides line up with TRBD2. The V and J ends lost 0 bases and 6 bases, in that order; junction bases with no gene match: 4. The germline CDR1 and CDR2 sequences are LGHNA and YNFKEQ. The length of the CDR3 is 16 residues. This chain's CDR3 is CASSQDGAGGAGELFF. CDR3 DNA sequence: TGTGCCAGCAGCCAAGATGGAGCGGGGGGGGCCGGGGAGCTGTTTTTT.

The chain couples TRBV4-1 to TRBJ2-5, with D maybe TRBD1 (6 bases). Trimming removed 5 bases from V and 3 bases from J, with 13 bases in between. The CDR3 runs 14 residues. Germline assignment: CDR1 MGHRA and CDR2 YSYEKL. Written as DNA, the CDR3 is TGCGCCAGCAGCAGGGGGACAACTAAAGAGACCCAGTACTTC. Its translation is CASSRGTTKETQYF.

The chain recombines TRBV11-2 with TRBJ2-3; TRBD2 matches at 11 bases. V dropped 7 bases and J dropped 1; count of bases not matched to a gene: 1. In germline, CDR1 is SGHAT, CDR2 FQNNGV. This CDR3 is 14 amino acids long. CDR3 protein: CASKLAGGTDTQYF. The DNA for the CDR3 is TGTGCCAGCAAACTAGCGGGAGGCACAGATACGCAGTATTTT.

The gene calls are TRBV11-2 and TRBJ1-1; D uncertain. The length of the CDR3 is 14 residues. Trimming removed 6 bases at V and 1 base at J, with 12 bases between. CDR1 is SGHAT and CDR2 is FQNNGV in the germline V gene. The chain's CDR3 is CASRTIRGNTEAFF. The CDR3 bases are TGTGCCAGCAGAACTATCCGGGGGAACACTGAAGCTTTCTTT.

V and J are TRBV6-6 and TRBJ1-1; D perhaps matches TRBD1 (5 bases). Per germline, CDR1 MNHNY and CDR2 SVGAGI (reference sequence). V lost 2 bases and J lost 0, with 13 bases in between. The CDR3 totals 16 residues. The CDR3 bases are TGTGCCAGCAGTTACGGCTCGACAGTCATGAACACTGAAGCTTTCTTT. Residues: CASSYGSTVMNTEAFF.

The V call is TRBV6-5, the J call TRBJ1-1; 7 bases map to TRBD1. The CDR3 is 14 amino acids. The ends lost 6 bases at V and 5 bases at J; junction bases unmatched: 9. Germline CDR1 and CDR2: MNHEY and SVGAGI. The CDR3 loop is CASSLWTGRTEAFF. Here the CDR3 DNA reads TGTGCCAGCAGCCTCTGGACAGGCCGAACTGAAGCTTTCTTT.

This clone was counted once. Written as DNA, the CDR3 is TGTGCCAGCAGCACTGGACTAGCGGGAGCCTACGAGCAGTACTTC. Residues: CASSTGLAGAYEQYF. V and J are TRBV13 and TRBJ2-7; TRBD2 aligns across 13 bases. Germline lookup yields CDR1 PRHDT and CDR2 FYEKMQ (reference sequence). V dropped 5 bases and J dropped 2; count of bases not matched to a gene: 3. The CDR3 totals 15 residues.

V and J are TRBV5-1 and TRBJ1-1; 7 positions agree with TRBD1. Germline-derived CDR1 and CDR2 are SGHRS and YFSETQ. Trimming cost V 1 base and J 0 bases; bases outside gene matches: 3. The CDR3 covers 15 residues. As DNA, the CDR3 is TGCGCCAGCAGCTTGCGGGACAGAATGAACACTGAAGCTTTCTTT. Encoded protein: CASSLRDRMNTEAFF.

Comment on this clone: One end of the junction varies from germline; a read error may be responsible. This chain uses TRBV7-9 with TRBJ1-1; perhaps TRBD1 as D (6 bases). The CDR3 spans 17 residues. Per germline, CDR1 SEHNR and CDR2 FQNEAQ (reference sequence). As DNA, the CDR3 is TGTTCCAGCAGCTTAGCTTTCTCCGGACAGCGGAACACTGAAGCTTTCTTT. Translated, it gives CSSSLAFSGQRNTEAFF.

This clone was seen a few times. V is TRBV18 and J is TRBJ2-1; D remains ambiguous. Germline values: CDR1 KGHSH, CDR2 LQKENI. Trimming stripped 0 bases from V and 0 bases from J, with 9 bases between. CDR3 length: 16 residues. The CDR3 spells CASSPPKLSSYNEQFF. The CDR3 region has the DNA TGTGCCAGCTCACCACCAAAGCTGAGCTCCTACAATGAGCAGTTCTTC.

The CDR3 spells CASSADGSTDTQYF. The CDR3 region has the DNA TGTGCCAGCAGCGCTGACGGGAGCACAGATACGCAGTATTTT. This chain connects TRBV9 to TRBJ2-3; D gene uncertain. The length of the CDR3 is 14 residues. Trimming took off 3 bases at V and 0 bases at J, with 8 bases between the two ends. The germline V gene encodes CDR1 SGDLS and CDR2 YYNGEE.

The rearrangement joins TRBV7-8 to TRBJ1-5; D is undetermined. The CDR3 runs 15 residues. V shed 3 bases and J shed 0 bases, with 9 bases lying between them. Germline values: CDR1 SGHVS, CDR2 FQNEAQ. CDR3 in amino acids: CASSFGRFSNQPQHF. CDR3 sequence (DNA): TGTGCCAGCAGCTTTGGCAGATTTAGCAATCAGCCCCAGCATTTT. The variable domain in full, with the rest retrieved from reference TRBV7-8 and TRBJ1-5, is GAGVSQSPRYKVAKRGQDVALRCDPISGHVSLFWYQQALGQGPEFLTYFQNEAQLDKSGLPSDRFFAERPEGSVSTLKIQRTQQEDSAVYLCASSFGRFSNQPQHFGDGTRLSIL.

The chain couples TRBV7-8 to TRBJ2-1; maybe TRBD2 (5 bases). CDR1 is SGHVS and CDR2 is FQNEAQ in the germline V gene. V dropped 0 bases and J dropped 0 bases, with 9 bases sitting between them. This CDR3 contains 16 residues. The CDR3 loop reads CASSLASGSSYNEQFF. DNA for the CDR3: TGTGCCAGCAGCTTAGCGAGCGGTAGCTCCTACAATGAGCAGTTCTTC.

The rearrangement joins TRBV10-3 to TRBJ2-3; TRBD1 might be the D (6 bases). The V gene's germline CDR1 is ENHRY and CDR2 SYGVKD. This CDR3 has 16 residues. Between the trimmed V and J ends, which lost 0 bases and 1 base, there was a span of 11 bases. The CDR3 spells CAISESRTAGTDTQYF. DNA for the CDR3: TGTGCCATCAGTGAGTCTAGGACAGCTGGCACAGATACGCAGTATTTT.

Comment on this clone: A read error may account for a junction end that differs from germline. The J gene is TRBJ1-1, the V gene TRBV7-9; D remains unclear. Germline CDR1 is SEHNR and CDR2 is FQNEAQ (reference sequence). This CDR3 region has 13 residues. The CDR3 DNA follows: TGTTCCAGCAGCTGGACGGGAGGGACTGAAGCTTTCTTT. Translated: CSSSWTGGTEAFF.

This clone was counted only a few times. V and J are TRBV30 and TRBJ2-3; 7 bases map to TRBD2. The trim removed 3 bases at V and 4 bases at J, leaving 1 base unmatched. The CDR3 runs 12 residues. Germline CDR1 is GTSNPN and CDR2 is SVGIG (reference sequence). The CDR3 sequence is CAWRGGADTQYF. CDR3 sequence (DNA): TGTGCCTGGAGGGGGGGGGCAGATACGCAGTATTTT.

This clone was seen just once. The rearrangement uses TRBV7-8 and TRBJ1-6, with D possibly matching TRBD1 (6 bases). CDR3 length: 14 amino acids. Trimming removed 4 bases from V and 10 bases from J, with 14 bases in between. Looked up from germline, CDR1 is SGHVS and CDR2 is FQNEAQ. DNA of the CDR3: TGTGCCAGCAGCTCGGGGGGCCGGGGATCACCCCTCCACTTT. Its protein product is CASSSGGRGSPLHF.

The chain employs TRBV7-6 and TRBJ2-3; 13 nucleotides agree with TRBD2. Trimming removed 1 base from V and 6 bases from J; junction bases left unmatched: 4. Germline CDR1 SGHVS, CDR2 FNYEAQ. The CDR3 covers 16 residues. CDR3 sequence: CASSLGTSGRSDTQYF. The CDR3 region has the DNA TGTGCCAGCAGCTTAGGGACTAGCGGGAGAAGTGATACGCAGTATTTT.